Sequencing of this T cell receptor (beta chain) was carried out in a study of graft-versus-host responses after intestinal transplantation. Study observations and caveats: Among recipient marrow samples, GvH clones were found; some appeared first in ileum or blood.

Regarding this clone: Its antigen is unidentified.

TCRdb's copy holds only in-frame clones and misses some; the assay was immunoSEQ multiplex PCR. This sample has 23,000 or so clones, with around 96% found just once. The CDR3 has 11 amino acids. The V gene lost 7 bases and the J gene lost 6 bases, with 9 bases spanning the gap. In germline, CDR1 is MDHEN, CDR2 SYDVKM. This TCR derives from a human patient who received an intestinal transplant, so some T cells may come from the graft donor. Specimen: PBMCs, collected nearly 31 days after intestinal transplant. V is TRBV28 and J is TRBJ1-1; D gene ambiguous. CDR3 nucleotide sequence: TGTGCCAGCAAAGGGTTGGCTGAAGCTTTCTTT. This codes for CASKGLAEAFF. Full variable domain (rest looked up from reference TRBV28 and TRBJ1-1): DVKVTQSSRYLVKRTGEKVFLECVQDMDHENMFWYRQDPGLGLRLIYFSYDVKMKEKGDIPEGYSVSREKKERFSLILESASTNQTSMYLCASKGLAEAFFGQGTRLTVV.